This TCR beta chain is drawn from a study of cytomegalovirus exposure and HLA in healthy donors. The PCR made use of 60 Vbeta and 13 Jbeta primers. Clones were read by immunoSEQ multiplex PCR, and TCRdb kept only the in-frame ones, dropping some. Of some 240,000 clones in the sample, 78% are singletons; the top ten hold 3.8%. CDR3 length equals 15 residues. Trimming took off 1 base at V and 6 bases at J, with 15 bases between the two ends. Germline V gene lookup returns CDR1 MGHDK and CDR2 SYGVNS. Whole-study findings and limits: What TCR beta sequences reportedly achieved was accurate prediction of HLA-A and HLA-B alleles in most subjects. Being productive about 87% or about 30% of the time was typical of most TCR beta V segments in an earlier analysis. A list of 150 to 200 TCR beta chains associated with cytomegalovirus was given. Presence/absence comparisons presumed near-even sequencing depth among donors.

Concerning this clone itself: What it binds is not known.

This receptor was identified in a male donor in good health and CMV-seronegative. Sequenced material: PBMCs. The rearrangement joins TRBV25-1 to TRBJ1-2; D call uncertain. The chain's CDR3 is CASSEWRTMGHGYTF. The CDR3 nucleotides are TGTGCCAGCAGTGAATGGAGGACGATGGGCCATGGCTACACCTTC.